Shown below are 2 T cell receptor beta chains from a single sample sequenced in a study of T cells after yellow fever vaccination. A single record per CDR3 protein comes from TCRdb applying MiXCR to the 5' RACE reads. There are hundreds of thousands of distinct CDR3 sequences in the sample; roughly 8.7% occur only once, and more than 15% lies in the top ten. The sample here was PBMCs, taken on the day of the first yellow fever vaccination. The receptors derive from a man younger than 35 who received the YFV17D yellow fever vaccine.

This clonotype came up many times. V gene TRBV7-6 combines with J gene TRBJ1-4; the D gene is possibly TRBD1 (6 bases). This CDR3 has 17 residues. Germline V gene data show CDR1 as SGHVS and CDR2 as FNYEAQ. The germline V and J ends were trimmed by 1 base and 6 bases, with 18 bases remaining between them. CDR3 DNA sequence: TGTGCCAGCAGCTTAGTTCGGGGGCCAGGGATGGATGAAAAACTGTTTTTT. Translated: CASSLVRGPGMDEKLFF.

The rearrangement joins TRBV7-9 to TRBJ1-2; TRBD1 might be the D (5 bases). V was trimmed by 5 bases and J by 12 bases, leaving 16 bases between them. Germline CDR1 and CDR2: SEHNR and FQNEAQ (reference sequence). This CDR3 has 12 residues. The DNA for the CDR3 is TGTGCCAGCAGCCGCGGGGGAGTTGGGGACACCTTC. This gives the protein CASSRGGVGDTF.